Sequencing of this TCR beta chain was carried out in a study of blood T cells in healthy people across ages. Study-level points and caveats: Long-lived donors carried more naive CD4+ cells and greater diversity than aged donors.

This CDR3 has 14 amino acids. Trimming cost V 5 bases and J 5 bases, with 15 bases left between them. The germline gives CDR1 SGHTA, CDR2 FQGNSA. The extraction recovered at least 5.5 micrograms of total RNA per sample. As to this clonotype: Its target is not known.

Alongside a J-beta primer mix, a sample-barcoded 5' primer served in a second PCR lasting roughly 6 to 11 cycles. Each cDNA molecule carried a tag from a template-switch adaptor that contained 12 random nucleotides. Sequencing yielded, for each sample, at least 2.5 million paired-end reads carrying CDR3. TCRdb used MiXCR to reprocess the 5' RACE reads, holding one entry per CDR3 protein. Among around 1.7 million distinct CDR3 sequences listed, under 30% were seen once. Sequenced sample: blood. The gene calls are TRBV7-2 and TRBJ1-1, with D possibly being TRBD1 (6 bases). The receptor's source is a woman aged 30 to 39 in good health. The CDR3 is CASSPGEGGTEAFF. The CDR3 DNA sequence: TGTGCCAGCAGCCCCGGGGAGGGGGGAACTGAAGCTTTCTTT.